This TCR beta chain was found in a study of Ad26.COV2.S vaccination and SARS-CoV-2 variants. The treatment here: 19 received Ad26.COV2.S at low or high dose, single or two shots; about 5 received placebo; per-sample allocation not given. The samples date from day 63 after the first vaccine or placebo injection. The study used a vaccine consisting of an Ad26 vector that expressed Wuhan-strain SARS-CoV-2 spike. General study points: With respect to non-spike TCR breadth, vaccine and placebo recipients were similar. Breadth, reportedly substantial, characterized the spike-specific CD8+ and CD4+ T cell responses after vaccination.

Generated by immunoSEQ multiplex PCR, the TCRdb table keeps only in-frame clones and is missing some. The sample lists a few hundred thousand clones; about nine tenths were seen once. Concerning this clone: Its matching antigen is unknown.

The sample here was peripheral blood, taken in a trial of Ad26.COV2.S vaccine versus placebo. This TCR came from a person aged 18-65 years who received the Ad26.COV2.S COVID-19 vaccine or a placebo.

Here the CDR3 reads CASSATLWETQYF. DNA of the CDR3: TGCGCCAGCAGTGCTACGCTCTGGGAGACCCAGTACTTC. The chain links TRBV10-1 to TRBJ2-5; no firm D call. This CDR3 has 13 amino acids. The germline V gene has CDR1 WNHNN and CDR2 SYGVQD (reference sequence). V was clipped by 4 bases and J by 5 bases, with 11 bases between them.